This TCR beta chain was captured by sequencing in a study of blood T cells in healthy people across ages. A second 7 to 11 cycle PCR used barcoded and J-beta primers. TCRdb reprocessed the 5' RACE reads via MiXCR and lists one record per CDR3 protein. The sample has roughly 1.5 million distinct CDR3 sequences, approximately 43% seen once. Remarks on this clonotype: Its antigen remains unknown.

The study, taken as a whole, reports: Higher diversity and more naive CD4+ cells were features of long-lived donors, compared to aged donors.

Germline CDR1 SGDLS, CDR2 YYNGEE. V was pared by 2 bases and J by 2 bases, with 7 bases of the junction left unmatched. This CDR3 spans 15 amino acids. Each donor was a healthy Caucasian individual from Russia, aged roughly 6 to 90. For every donor, a draw yielded ten milliliters of peripheral blood. Extraction yielded at least 6 micrograms of total RNA per sample. The specimen was blood. This TCR came from a woman between 18 and 29 years old in good health. The chain is built from TRBV9 and TRBJ2-7, with 7 nucleotides matching TRBD1. CDR3 sequence reads: CASSVSGTVTYEQYF. In DNA, the CDR3 is TGTGCCAGCAGCGTCTCCGGGACAGTTACCTACGAGCAGTACTTC.